This TCR beta chain was retrieved from a study of PD-L1 blockade in urothelial cancer. Added to each PCR by spiking were synthetic TCR analog templates. TCRdb's copy holds only in-frame clones and misses some; the assay was immunoSEQ multiplex PCR. The sample yields around 120,000 clones, under 85% seen once. Per patient, between 1 and 8 samples were collected at pretreatment and on-treatment time points. In regard to this clone: Its cognate antigen is unknown.

General study findings and limits: A below-median TCR clonality in blood before treatment predicted better survival.

This TCR was recovered from a man aged 50 to 60 with urothelial cancer. The material was PBMCs, obtained around atezolizumab (anti-PD-L1) treatment.

CDR3 protein: CASSPGFTDTQYF. In DNA form, the CDR3 reads TGTGCCAGCAGCCCAGGGTTCACAGATACGCAGTATTTT. The chain combines TRBV7-3 with TRBJ2-3, with D maybe TRBD1 (5 bases). In germline, CDR1 is SGHTA, CDR2 FQGTGA. V was clipped by 5 bases and J by 2 bases, with 8 bases between them. This CDR3 region has 13 residues.